This T cell receptor beta chain derives from a study of OX40 agonist ivuxolimab in advanced cancers. This clone was observed a few times. TCRdb's table, derived via immunoSEQ multiplex PCR, lists solely in-frame clones and lacks some. The sample includes about 100,000 clones, roughly 80% of them seen just once. The CDR3 is 12 amino acids. The receptor was isolated from an adult with an advanced solid tumor such as melanoma, head and neck, liver or kidney cancer. The material sequenced was CD4+ or CD8+ T cells sorted from blood, taken in a trial of the OX40 agonist ivuxolimab. The V and J genes are TRBV21-1 and TRBJ1-2. TRBV21-1 is labeled a pseudogene. In DNA, the CDR3 is TGTGCCAGCAGAAGGGGGGCGCGTGGCTACACCTTC. It encodes CASRRGARGYTF.